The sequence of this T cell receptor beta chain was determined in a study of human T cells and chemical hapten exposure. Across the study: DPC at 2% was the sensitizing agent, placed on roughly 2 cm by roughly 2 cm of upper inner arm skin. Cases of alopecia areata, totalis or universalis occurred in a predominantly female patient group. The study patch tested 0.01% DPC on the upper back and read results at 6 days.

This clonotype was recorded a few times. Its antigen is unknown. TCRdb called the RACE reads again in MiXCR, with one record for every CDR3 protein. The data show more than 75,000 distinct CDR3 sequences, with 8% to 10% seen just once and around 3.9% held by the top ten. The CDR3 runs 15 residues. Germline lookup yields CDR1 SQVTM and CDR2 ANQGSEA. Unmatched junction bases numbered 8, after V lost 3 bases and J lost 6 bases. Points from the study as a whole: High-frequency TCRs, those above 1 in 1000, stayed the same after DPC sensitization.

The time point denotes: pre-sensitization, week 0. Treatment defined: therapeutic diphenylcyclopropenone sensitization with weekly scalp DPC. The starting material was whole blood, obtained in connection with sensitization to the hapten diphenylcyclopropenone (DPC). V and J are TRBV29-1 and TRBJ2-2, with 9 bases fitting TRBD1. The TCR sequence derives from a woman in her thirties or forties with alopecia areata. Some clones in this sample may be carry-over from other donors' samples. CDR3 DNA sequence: TGCAGCGTTGATGCCGGGACAGGGTATCCCGGGGAGCTGTTTTTT. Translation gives CSVDAGTGYPGELFF.